Many counts were recorded for the clone carrying this T cell receptor beta chain. What it binds is unknown. These data originate in a study of Graves' ophthalmopathy and Graves' hyperthyroidism. Diagnosis relied on clinical symptoms, serum thyroxine, TRAb, thyroid ultrasound and orbital computed tomography. TCR beta CDR3 regions were amplified from RNA transcripts. HTBI primers served in a first-round RT-PCR, which a second-round multiplex PCR followed. TCRdb re-called the multiplex PCR reads with MiXCR, one entry per CDR3 protein. The table includes about 400,000 distinct CDR3 sequences, about 18% detected once. General study points: Blood contained most expanded thyroid clonotypes exceeding 0.001 frequency.

Germline V gene sequence: CDR1 MNHNS, CDR2 SASEGT. CDR3 length: 17 amino acids. Trimming removed 5 bases at V and 8 bases at J, with 27 bases between. The sequencing input was peripheral blood. The chain joins TRBV6-1 to TRBJ1-2; the D is unclear. This sequence was found in a woman aged 18-29 years with Graves' ophthalmopathy. CDR3 in DNA: TGTGCCAGCAGTCAAAGACCACCACCATTCGTCGCCCAGGGCTACACCTTC. It yields the protein CASSQRPPPFVAQGYTF.